This entry concerns a single T cell receptor (beta chain). Its target is unknown. The sample originates from a study of cytomegalovirus exposure and HLA in healthy donors. Germline values: CDR1 SGHDT, CDR2 YYEEEE. Trimming stripped 2 bases from V and 0 bases from J, with 6 bases between. CDR3 length: 14 residues. The PCR had 60 Vbeta and 13 Jbeta primers. This table comes from immunoSEQ multiplex PCR, and its TCRdb copy is limited to in-frame clones, with some not included. The sample lists approximately 59,000 clones, roughly 60% seen once, with approximately 3% in the top ten. General observations from the study: A later examination showed that TCR association rates differed by HLA locus, with DRB1 most and HLA-C fewest. Earlier analysis looked at TCR beta V segments, and most were productive about 87% or about 30% of the time.

The V and J genes are TRBV5-6 and TRBJ1-5, with D maybe TRBD1 (5 bases). This clonotype originated in a man aged 30 to 39 in good health and CMV-seronegative. The sequenced sample consisted of PBMCs. This CDR3 reads CASSFRDSNQPQHF. In DNA form, the CDR3 reads TGTGCCAGCAGCTTCAGGGATAGCAATCAGCCCCAGCATTTT.